The following is a T cell receptor beta chain sequence with its context. CDR3 length: 13 amino acids. Germline CDR1 MDHEN, CDR2 SYDVKM. The ends were cut back, 5 bases at V and 4 bases at J, with 11 bases in the middle. This specimen belongs to a study of T cell responses to AZD1222 COVID-19 vaccine. Generated by immunoSEQ multiplex PCR, the TCRdb table keeps only in-frame clones and is missing some. The sample lists about 150,000 clones, about nine tenths occurring once. The rearrangement uses TRBV28 and TRBJ1-1; D is uncertain. Sample: peripheral blood, taken 28 days after the second AZD1222 dose. The sequence derives from an adult who received the AZD1222 COVID-19 vaccine. The CDR3 loop is CASSPLASTEAFF. CDR3 in DNA: TGTGCCAGCAGTCCCCTGGCAAGCACTGAAGCTTTCTTT.